This entry features one T cell receptor (beta chain) sequence. The same CDR3 can be traced to other DNA sequences in this sample. The naive CD8 subset, CD45RO-negative cells positively selected for CCR7, excluded terminally differentiated effector memory CD45RA+ cells. HIV-negative, healthy adults without recent acute infections or vaccinations were the donors. This specimen belongs to a study of shared clonotypes between healthy human individuals. For sorted subsets, about 200 ng DNA per replicate equaled 30,000 or so T cell genomes. Clones were read by immunoSEQ multiplex PCR, and TCRdb kept only the in-frame ones, dropping some. This sample has more than 2 million clones, with just under 95% found just once. The receptor was derived from a man between 18 and 35 years old in good health. Some clones in this sample may be carry-over from other donors' samples. The source material was naive CD8+ T cells from PBMCs.

In DNA form, the CDR3 reads TGTGCCAGCAGCCCGGGGGGCTACGAGCAGTACTTC. Residues: CASSPGGYEQYF. J is TRBJ2-7 and V is TRBV9; 7 bases agree with TRBD2. This CDR3 spans 12 amino acids. The V segment lost 4 bases and the J segment 3 bases; nucleotides outside the gene matches: 1. The germline gives CDR1 SGDLS, CDR2 YYNGEE.